Listed below are T cell receptor beta chains from one sample, sequenced in a study of T cell responses to AZD1222 COVID-19 vaccine. Profiling relied on immunoSEQ multiplex PCR, and the TCRdb table lists in-frame clones only, not all of them. Of around 85,000 clones listed, 65% to 90% were seen once; the top ten hold just under 6.5%. The material sequenced was peripheral blood, taken on day 0 of AZD1222 vaccination. These receptors originate from an adult in good health. Both conserved end residues are part of each CDR3. D genes are given only for firm matches. Rows give clone size only sometimes, using once, few, many, or a class for an expanded clone.

d_call: .
clone_size: .
v_call: TRBV9
j_call: TRBJ2-1
cdr3_nt: TGTGCCAGCAGCACTTCCTGGGCGCAGCAGTTCTTC
cdr3_aa: CASSTSWAQQFF

d_call: .
clone_size: .
v_call: TRBV20-1
j_call: TRBJ2-7
cdr3_nt: TGCAGTGCTAGTACCCCTAGCGTCCTCTCCTACGAGCAGTACTTC
cdr3_aa: CSASTPSVLSYEQYF

d_call: .
clone_size: .
v_call: TRBV29-1
j_call: TRBJ2-3
cdr3_nt: TGCAGCGTTGGGGACGGGTCGCCAATGACAGATACGCAGTATTTT
cdr3_aa: CSVGDGSPMTDTQYF

d_call: .
clone_size: .
v_call: TRBV7-3
j_call: TRBJ1-1
cdr3_nt: TGTGCCAGCAGCCGGACAGTGAACACTGAAGCTTTCTTT
cdr3_aa: CASSRTVNTEAFF

d_call: TRBD2
clone_size: .
v_call: TRBV9
j_call: TRBJ2-5
cdr3_nt: TGTGCCAGCAGCGTAGTGGCTAGCGGGACCCAAGAGACCCAGTACTTC
cdr3_aa: CASSVVASGTQETQYF

d_call: .
clone_size: .
v_call: TRBV30
j_call: TRBJ1-1
cdr3_nt: TGTGCCTGGATCAGCCGGGGCGACAACACTGAAGCTTTCTTT
cdr3_aa: CAWISRGDNTEAFF

d_call: TRBD1
clone_size: .
v_call: TRBV6-5
j_call: TRBJ2-7
cdr3_nt: TGTGCCAGCAGTTCAGGACAGGGCTGGTACGAGCAGTACTTC
cdr3_aa: CASSSGQGWYEQYF

d_call: .
clone_size: few
v_call: TRBV4-3
j_call: TRBJ1-6
cdr3_nt: TGCGCCAGCAGCCAAGATATTGATTCACCCCTCCACTTT
cdr3_aa: CASSQDIDSPLHF

d_call: .
clone_size: .
v_call: TRBV5-1
j_call: TRBJ1-1
cdr3_nt: TGCGCCAGCAGCTACGCCCGGTTGGAGAACACTGAAGCTTTCTTT
cdr3_aa: CASSYARLENTEAFF

d_call: .
clone_size: .
v_call: TRBV7-9
j_call: TRBJ2-5
cdr3_nt: TGTGCCAGCAGCCTCGGGACTCAAGAGACCCAGTACTTC
cdr3_aa: CASSLGTQETQYF

d_call: .
clone_size: .
v_call: TRBV29-1
j_call: TRBJ2-2
cdr3_nt: TGCAGCGCTCAGGTCTACACCGGGGAGCTGTTTTTT
cdr3_aa: CSAQVYTGELFF

d_call: .
clone_size: .
v_call: TRBV2
j_call: TRBJ1-5
cdr3_nt: TGTGCCAGCAAAGGGTCCCTCCCCAGTCAGCCCCAGCATTTT
cdr3_aa: CASKGSLPSQPQHF

d_call: TRBD1
clone_size: .
v_call: TRBV7-9
j_call: TRBJ2-3
cdr3_nt: TGTGCCAGCAGCCCCCGGGACAGGGGCCAGCTAAACACAGATACGCAGTATTTT
cdr3_aa: CASSPRDRGQLNTDTQYF

d_call: .
clone_size: .
v_call: TRBV11-2
j_call: TRBJ1-3
cdr3_nt: TGTGCCAGCAGCTTAGGACTGGCAGGGTCAGGAAACACCATATATTTT
cdr3_aa: CASSLGLAGSGNTIYF

d_call: .
clone_size: .
v_call: TRBV7-9
j_call: TRBJ1-4
cdr3_nt: TGTGCCAGCAGCGGCCGGGTTGCGGCCATTGAAAAACTGTTTTTT
cdr3_aa: CASSGRVAAIEKLFF

d_call: .
clone_size: .
v_call: TRBV6-5
j_call: TRBJ1-1
cdr3_nt: TGTGCCAGCAGTTACGCAGGGAGGGACACTGAAGCTTTCTTT
cdr3_aa: CASSYAGRDTEAFF

d_call: TRBD1
clone_size: .
v_call: TRBV6-5
j_call: TRBJ1-2
cdr3_nt: TGTGCCAGCAGCCGGGACAGGGATCCTGGCTACACCTTC
cdr3_aa: CASSRDRDPGYTF

d_call: .
clone_size: .
v_call: TRBV19
j_call: TRBJ1-2
cdr3_nt: TGTGCCAGTAAAGACAGGTCACGCGCTAACTATGGCTACACCTTC
cdr3_aa: CASKDRSRANYGYTF

d_call: .
clone_size: .
v_call: TRBV21-1
j_call: TRBJ2-7
cdr3_nt: TGTGCCAGCAGCGCGCCGCCCGGGACACCAAAAGCCCACGAGCAGTACTTC
cdr3_aa: CASSAPPGTPKAHEQYF

d_call: .
clone_size: .
v_call: TRBV27
j_call: TRBJ1-2
cdr3_nt: TGTGCCAGCAGTTTCTCCCGGAGTCGGGGCGGCTACACCTTC
cdr3_aa: CASSFSRSRGGYTF

d_call: TRBD1
clone_size: .
v_call: TRBV4-2
j_call: TRBJ2-5
cdr3_nt: TGTGCCAGCAGCCAAGAACCGACAGGGGGTGGCCAAGAGACCCAGTACTTC
cdr3_aa: CASSQEPTGGGQETQYF

d_call: .
clone_size: .
v_call: TRBV30
j_call: TRBJ1-1
cdr3_nt: TGTGCCTCAAACAGGGAGGGCACTGAAGCTTTCTTT
cdr3_aa: CASNREGTEAFF

d_call: .
clone_size: .
v_call: TRBV6-5
j_call: TRBJ1-2
cdr3_nt: TGTGCCAGCAGTTACTCGATGGGGGTCGGCGGCTACACCTTC
cdr3_aa: CASSYSMGVGGYTF

d_call: .
clone_size: few
v_call: TRBV27
j_call: TRBJ1-5
cdr3_nt: TGTGCCAGCAGTTTGCTGGCCGGCAATCAGCCCCAGCATTTT
cdr3_aa: CASSLLAGNQPQHF

d_call: .
clone_size: .
v_call: TRBV10-3
j_call: TRBJ1-2
cdr3_nt: TGTGCCATCAGGGGTTCGGGGCACACTTCTAACTATGGCTACACCTTC
cdr3_aa: CAIRGSGHTSNYGYTF

d_call: TRBD1
clone_size: .
v_call: TRBV11-3
j_call: TRBJ1-3
cdr3_nt: TGTGCCAGCAGCTTAGATCAAGGGGGCTCATCCTCTGGAAACACCATATATTTT
cdr3_aa: CASSLDQGGSSSGNTIYF